A selection of T cell receptor beta chains follows, all from one sample in a study of T cells in Graves' hyperthyroidism and ophthalmopathy. TCRdb re-called the multiplex PCR reads with MiXCR, one entry per CDR3 protein. The sample carries 480,000 or so distinct CDR3 sequences, approximately 15% recorded once. Sequenced: blood. All receptors derive from a woman between 18 and 29 years old with Graves' hyperthyroidism. Each CDR3 is given with its conserved first and last residue. The D gene is left open where the match is weak. Only some rows state a clone size, as once, few, many or a class for expanded clones.

size	D	V	J	CDR3	DNA
few	.	TRBV4-1	TRBJ2-3	CASSQGMAPDTQYF	TGCGCCAGCAGCCAGGGGATGGCCCCAGATACGCAGTATTTT
many	.	TRBV20-1	TRBJ2-7	CSARGRGGGAGEQYF	TGCAGTGCTAGGGGCCGGGGAGGGGGAGCGGGGGAGCAGTACTTC
many	.	TRBV27	TRBJ1-2	CASSFLDPRLDYGYTF	TGTGCCAGCAGTTTCCTCGACCCTCGTTTGGACTATGGCTACACCTTC
many	.	TRBV29-1	TRBJ2-1	CSVDSDNEQFF	TGCAGCGTTGATTCCGACAATGAGCAGTTCTTC
.	TRBD1	TRBV19	TRBJ1-3	CASSTRTGGKSGNTIYF	TGTGCCAGTAGTACACGGACAGGGGGCAAATCGGGAAACACCATATATTTT
many	.	TRBV24-1	TRBJ2-5	CATSDYFKGWETQYF	TGTGCCACCAGTGATTACTTTAAGGGTTGGGAGACCCAGTACTTC
many	.	TRBV7-8	TRBJ1-2	CASSLVVTAIPGYTF	TGTGCCAGCAGCTTAGTGGTGACAGCCATACCTGGCTACACCTTC
many	.	TRBV7-9	TRBJ2-1	CASSFGSPNEQFF	TGTGCCAGCAGCTTTGGGAGCCCCAATGAGCAGTTCTTC
many	.	TRBV7-9	TRBJ2-3	CASSSSQGGDTDTQYF	TGTGCCAGCAGCTCGTCCCAGGGGGGGGACACAGATACGCAGTATTTT
many	.	TRBV19	TRBJ1-5	CASSIGATGLLSNQPQHF	TGTGCCAGTAGTATAGGGGCAACAGGCCTTTTAAGCAATCAGCCCCAGCATTTT
many	.	TRBV7-3	TRBJ2-1	CASSPLNPQGNEQFF	TGTGCCAGCAGCCCTTTGAACCCCCAGGGAAATGAGCAGTTCTTC
.	.	TRBV10-3	TRBJ2-3	CAISDFTDTQYF	TGTGCCATCAGTGACTTCACAGATACGCAGTATTTT
many	.	TRBV27	TRBJ2-7	CASGLTVRGLYEQYF	TGTGCCAGCGGACTGACAGTACGTGGTCTCTACGAGCAGTACTTC
.	.	TRBV24-1	TRBJ2-2	CATNAGTPANTGELFF	TGTGCCACCAACGCCGGGACCCCAGCGAACACCGGGGAGCTGTTTTTT
many	.	TRBV20-1	TRBJ2-2	CSARDYTRSNTGELFF	TGCAGTGCTAGAGACTACACTAGATCGAACACCGGGGAGCTGTTTTTT
.	.	TRBV27	TRBJ1-1	CASKGLDPETFF	TGTGCCAGCAAAGGATTGGACCCAGAGACTTTCTTT
.	.	TRBV3-1	TRBJ2-3	CASSQGPVQADTQYF	TGTGCCAGCAGCCAAGGCCCGGTACAGGCAGATACGCAGTATTTT
few	TRBD2	TRBV19	TRBJ2-1	CASWREGGNEQFF	TGTGCCAGTTGGAGGGAGGGCGGCAATGAGCAGTTCTTC
many	TRBD2	TRBV12-3/TRBV12-4	TRBJ2-3	CASSVGLAGGPTTDTQYF	TGTGCCAGCAGCGTGGGACTAGCGGGAGGGCCAACCACGGATACGCAGTATTTT
once	.	TRBV12-3/TRBV12-4	TRBJ1-2	CASSTSGTMMNYGYTF	TGTGCCAGCAGTACTTCCGGGACCATGATGAACTATGGCTACACCTTC
many	TRBD1	TRBV12-3/TRBV12-4	TRBJ1-4	CASSLQGANEKLFF	TGTGCCAGCAGTTTACAGGGGGCTAATGAAAAACTGTTTTTT
.	TRBD2	TRBV20-1	TRBJ2-3	CSARVSGREVDTQYF	TGCAGTGCTAGAGTTAGCGGGAGAGAAGTAGATACGCAGTATTTT
many	.	TRBV28	TRBJ1-2	CASSRGTNYGYTF	TGTGCCAGCAGTCGTGGGACGAACTATGGCTACACCTTC
.	.	TRBV6-2/TRBV6-3	TRBJ1-6	CASTPLSSYNSPLHF	TGTGCCAGCACCCCCCTGAGCTCCTATAATTCACCCCTCCACTTT
many	.	TRBV29-1	TRBJ1-2	CSARLTGNYGYTF	TGCAGCGCCCGCCTAACAGGGAACTATGGCTACACCTTC
many	.	TRBV12-3/TRBV12-4	TRBJ1-2	CASSFKAVDAYGYTF	TGTGCCAGCAGTTTTAAGGCAGTAGATGCCTATGGCTACACCTTC
many	.	TRBV5-1	TRBJ2-2	CASSPGASTGELFF	TGCGCCAGCAGCCCTGGGGCGAGCACCGGGGAGCTGTTTTTT
many	.	TRBV29-1	TRBJ2-5	CSVERETQYF	TGCAGCGTTGAAAGGGAGACCCAGTACTTC
few	.	TRBV19	TRBJ1-1	CASSTTRQTGQIEAFF	TGTGCCAGTAGTACCACTCGTCAAACTGGACAGATTGAAGCTTTCTTT
many	.	TRBV27	TRBJ2-7	CASSPKPDSRMGYF	TGTGCCAGCAGTCCCAAACCGGACTCCCGGATGGGGTACTTC
many	.	TRBV12-3/TRBV12-4	TRBJ2-5	CASSPTQETQYF	TGTGCCAGCAGTCCTACTCAAGAGACCCAGTACTTC
many	.	TRBV18	TRBJ2-3	CASSPPLMGTDTQYF	TGTGCCAGCTCACCACCTTTGATGGGCACAGATACGCAGTATTTT
many	TRBD1	TRBV20-1	TRBJ1-2	CSAIEDRGHGYTF	TGCAGTGCTATAGAGGACAGGGGGCATGGCTACACCTTC
many	.	TRBV6-1	TRBJ2-5	CASSLQGGGETQYF	TGTGCCAGCAGTCTCCAGGGAGGGGGGGAGACCCAGTACTTC
.	TRBD1	TRBV5-1	TRBJ1-4	CASSRADRADNEKLFF	TGCGCCAGCAGCAGGGCCGACAGGGCTGATAATGAAAAACTGTTTTTT
many	.	TRBV2	TRBJ1-5	CASSSVGSNQPQHF	TGTGCCAGCAGTTCGGTTGGGAGCAATCAGCCCCAGCATTTT
few	.	TRBV9	TRBJ2-1	CASSTYDEQFF	TGTGCCAGCAGCACCTACGATGAGCAGTTCTTC
many	TRBD2	TRBV20-1	TRBJ2-5	CSANHLAETFQETQYF	TGCAGTGCCAATCATCTAGCGGAAACCTTCCAAGAGACCCAGTACTTC
many	.	TRBV3-1	TRBJ1-2	CASRPTGLSYGYTF	TGTGCCAGCAGACCAACAGGGCTCTCCTATGGCTACACCTTC
.	.	TRBV7-6	TRBJ1-2	CAGSLARQGEGGYTF	TGTGCCGGCAGCTTAGCGCGGCAGGGTGAAGGCGGCTACACCTTC
.	.	TRBV30	TRBJ2-7	CAWSVGQGRQYF	TGTGCCTGGAGTGTGGGTCAGGGTAGGCAGTACTTC